Following are 17 T cell receptor beta chains from one sample sequenced in a study of blood T cells in healthy people across ages. Through a sample-barcoded 5' primer and a J-beta primer mix, a second PCR was run for roughly 7 to 12 cycles. TCRdb redid the calling of the 5' RACE reads with MiXCR, one entry per CDR3 protein. The profile shows about 1,500,000 distinct CDR3 sequences, roughly 45% of them singletons. Sequencing was done on a sample of blood. Receptor source: a young woman in good health.

This clonotype was counted only a few times. The rearrangement joins TRBV20-1 to TRBJ2-3, with D possibly matching TRBD1 (6 bases). The CDR3 spans 13 residues. Trimming cost V 6 bases and J 5 bases, with 15 bases left between them. In germline, CDR1 is DFQATT, CDR2 SNEGSKA (reference sequence). The CDR3 protein is CSADPGAGDTQYF. DNA of the CDR3: TGCAGTGCCGACCCAGGGGCTGGAGATACGCAGTATTTT.

This clonotype turned up a few times. This chain connects TRBV20-1 to TRBJ2-3, with 16 bases identical to TRBD2. In germline, CDR1 is DFQATT, CDR2 SNEGSKA (reference sequence). After removal of 1 base from V and 3 bases from J, the junction contained 1 base not matched to a gene. CDR3 length: 16 residues. This chain's CDR3 is CSARGGLAGGTDTQYF. The CDR3, as DNA: TGCAGTGCTAGAGGGGGACTAGCGGGAGGGACAGATACGCAGTATTTT.

The table lists this clonotype with a count of one. The chain joins TRBV28 to TRBJ2-3; D uncertain. The ends were cut back, 4 bases at V and 0 bases at J, with 14 bases in the middle. The CDR3 is 16 residues long. Germline V gives CDR1 MDHEN, CDR2 SYDVKM. In DNA, the CDR3 is TGTGCCAGCAGTTCTCTCTGGACCCTTAGCACAGATACGCAGTATTTT. Translating gives CASSSLWTLSTDTQYF.

This clonotype has a handful of counts. The V call is TRBV10-3, the J call TRBJ2-7; TRBD1 agrees at 7 bases. The CDR3 is 13 amino acids. Germline CDR1 is ENHRY and CDR2 is SYGVKD. The V segment lost 4 bases and the J segment 3 bases; nucleotides outside the gene matches: 3. CDR3 coding DNA: TGTGCCATCAGTGCGGACAGGAACTACGAGCAGTACTTC. Its translation is CAISADRNYEQYF.

The chain has TRBV5-6 and TRBJ2-6; D is possibly TRBD1 or TRBD2 (5 bases each). The ends were cut back, 5 bases at V and 2 bases at J, with 17 bases in the middle. Germline V CDR1 and CDR2: SGHDT, YYEEEE. The CDR3 loop spans 17 amino acids. The CDR3 sequence is CASSLGLTVAGANVLTF. CDR3 sequence (DNA): TGTGCCAGCAGTCTCGGACTGACAGTTGCTGGGGCCAACGTCCTGACTTTC.

This rearrangement joins TRBV15 to TRBJ2-3; 8 nucleotides agree with TRBD2. The germline gives CDR1 LNHNV, CDR2 YYDKDF (reference sequence). The CDR3 contains 17 residues. Losses at the gene ends were 0 bases for V and 1 base for J; bases not matched to a gene: 6. CDR3 residues: CATSRDLKAGGTDTQYF. CDR3 in DNA: TGTGCCACCAGCAGAGATTTGAAAGCGGGGGGCACAGATACGCAGTATTTT.

The chain is built from TRBV20-1 and TRBJ2-7; possible D gene TRBD2, 6 bases. CDR1 is DFQATT, CDR2 SNEGSKA, per germline (reference sequence). The CDR3 has 14 residues. Trimming stripped 0 bases from V and 2 bases from J, with 11 bases between. The CDR3, as DNA: TGCAGTGCTAGAGATCGAAGGACTACCTACGAGCAGTACTTC. Residues: CSARDRRTTYEQYF.

The gene calls are TRBV6-2 or TRBV6-3 and TRBJ1-2, with D tentatively TRBD1 (6 bases). The CDR3 extends over 14 amino acids. Germline CDR1 reads MNHEY; CDR2 reads SVGEGT. Trimming cost V 1 base and J 8 bases, with 14 bases left between them. The CDR3 spells CASSYWRGLKGYTF. Here the CDR3 DNA reads TGTGCCAGCAGTTACTGGCGGGGGCTGAAAGGCTACACCTTC.

This clonotype was seen more than once but under ten times. The chain recombines TRBV12-5 with TRBJ2-3, with D possibly matching TRBD1 (6 bases). V was shortened by 0 bases and J by 7 bases, with 14 bases between the two germline ends. This CDR3 spans 15 amino acids. Germline lookup yields CDR1 LGHNT and CDR2 FRNRAP. The CDR3 DNA reads TGTGCTAGTGGTTTGGTACAATCTGGACAGTATACGCAGTATTTT. This gives the protein CASGLVQSGQYTQYF.

This clonotype was observed a handful of times. This sequence joins TRBV30 and TRBJ2-4; possible D gene TRBD1, 8 bases. Trimming removed 5 bases from V and 13 bases from J, with 21 bases in between. Germline V CDR1 and CDR2: GTSNPN, SVGIG (reference sequence). The CDR3 contains 13 residues. The CDR3 DNA sequence: TGTGCCTGGGATAGGACAGGGAGGGAAGAGCAGTACTTC. As protein: CAWDRTGREEQYF. The full variable domain, its missing parts supplied by reference TRBV30 and TRBJ2-4, is SQTIHQWPATLVQPVGSPLSLECTVEGTSNPNLYWYRQAAGRGLQLLFYSVGIGQISSEVPQNLSASRPQDRQFILSSKKLLLSDSGFYLCAWDRTGREEQYFGAGTRLSVL.

The chain combines TRBV12-3 or TRBV12-4 with TRBJ2-7; D is unclear. CDR3 length: 13 residues. Deletions cut 6 bases from V and 7 bases from J, with 16 bases between. The CDR3 loop reads CASSSRLGNEQYF. As DNA, the CDR3 is TGTGCCAGCAGCTCAAGACTCGGAAATGAGCAGTACTTC.

Points on this clonotype: This clone may be a read error of a much larger clone one base away. V is TRBV7-2 and J is TRBJ2-1; a weak D match, TRBD2 (6 bases). The CDR3 totals 17 residues. With 1 base removed from V and 6 bases from J, the gap between germline ends came to 19 bases. The germline gives CDR1 SGHTA, CDR2 FQGNSA. CDR3 DNA sequence: TGTGCCAGCAGCTTAGAGGCTGCGGGGCAGGGTTTCAATGAGCAGTTCTTC. This codes for CASSLEAAGQGFNEQFF.

The V call is TRBV20-1, the J call TRBJ1-5; 8 nucleotides agree with TRBD1. This CDR3 region has 13 residues. J lost 4 bases, V lost 3 bases, and 2 bases had no gene match. Per germline, CDR1 DFQATT and CDR2 SNEGSKA (reference sequence). The CDR3 region is CSARGTGNQPQHF. DNA for the CDR3: TGCAGTGCTAGGGGGACAGGTAATCAGCCCCAGCATTTT.

The V call is TRBV20-1, the J call TRBJ1-5; 9 bases are shared with TRBD1. V gave up 6 bases and J gave up 2 bases; unmatched junction bases: 5. From germline, CDR1 is DFQATT and CDR2 SNEGSKA (reference sequence). The CDR3 runs 14 residues. The CDR3 spells CSAKTGGGNQPQHF. CDR3 sequence (DNA): TGCAGTGCAAAGACAGGGGGTGGCAATCAGCCCCAGCATTTT.

The chain links TRBV6-1 to TRBJ2-1; TRBD2 aligns across 8 bases. V shed 2 bases, J shed 5 bases, and the junction held 8 bases outside the gene matches. Germline V gene sequence: CDR1 MNHNS, CDR2 SASEGT. CDR3 length: 16 amino acids. CDR3 sequence reads: CASSEFRGGPNNEQFF. DNA of the CDR3: TGTGCCAGCAGTGAATTTCGGGGGGGACCGAACAATGAGCAGTTCTTC.

V gene TRBV6-1 combines with J gene TRBJ1-2, with unresolved D. The CDR3 runs 17 residues. The germline V gene has CDR1 MNHNS and CDR2 SASEGT. The germline V and J ends were trimmed by 8 bases and 2 bases, with 24 bases remaining between them. DNA of the CDR3: TGTGCCAGCCGGAGCCCTCTGGGCAGTACCCTAAACTATGGCTACACCTTC. It encodes CASRSPLGSTLNYGYTF.

V usage is TRBV28 and J usage is TRBJ2-4; 8 nucleotides match TRBD2. This CDR3 is built from 14 residues. Germline V gene data show CDR1 as MDHEN and CDR2 as SYDVKM. V lost 8 bases and J lost 3; bases outside the gene matches: 6. In DNA, the CDR3 is TGTGCCAGCGGTTCCGCGGGAGGCAAAAACATTCAGTACTTC. Protein: CASGSAGGKNIQYF.